What follows are 3 T cell receptor beta chains derived from one specimen sequenced in a study of blood T cells in healthy people across ages (dated by TCRdb to about 2015). The library was obtained by 5' RACE. The instrument given in TCRdb is Illumina HiSeq 2500. A second about 7 to 12 cycle PCR used a sample-barcoded 5' primer and a J-beta primer mix. TCRdb reprocessing: public reads trimmed at Q25 with fastp, clones called with MiXCR, in-frame beta chains kept. Each entry is one CDR3 protein sequence, shown with its most common DNA and genes. The sample yields about 940,000 distinct CDR3 sequences; roughly 43% were counted once. The ten top clones hold over 10% of the sample. Sequences were obtained from blood. Source of these receptors: a young man in good health.

This clonotype was picked up a small number of times. This chain links TRBV4-2 with TRBJ1-6; 7 nucleotides line up with TRBD1. Trimming at V came to 5 bases and at J to 10 bases, leaving 8 bases not matched to a gene. Germline lookup yields CDR1 LGHNA and CDR2 YNFKEQ. The CDR3 spans 14 residues. The CDR3 sequence: CASSSDRVRSPLHF. CDR3 DNA sequence: TGTGCCAGCAGCAGCGACAGGGTTCGGTCACCCCTCCACTTT.

This clonotype was seen just once. The CDR3 DNA follows: TGTGCCACCAGTGAGTTGGACATCTCTGGGGCCAACGTCCTGACTTTC. Protein product: CATSELDISGANVLTF. The chain combines TRBV24-1 with TRBJ2-6, with a possible D match to TRBD1 (5 bases). Trimming pared 4 bases from V and 0 bases from J, leaving 9 bases between. Per germline, CDR1 KGHDR and CDR2 SFDVKD. This CDR3 region has 16 residues.

In its sample, this clonotype was seen once. V and J are TRBV28 and TRBJ2-5; D is possibly TRBD2 (5 bases). The V end was cut by 8 bases, the J end by 7 bases, with 17 bases between. Germline lookup yields CDR1 MDHEN and CDR2 SYDVKM. The CDR3 sequence is 13 residues long. In nucleotides, the CDR3 is TGTGCCAGCTCCGACCCTCCAGAGGGGACCCAGTACTTC. Its protein is CASSDPPEGTQYF.